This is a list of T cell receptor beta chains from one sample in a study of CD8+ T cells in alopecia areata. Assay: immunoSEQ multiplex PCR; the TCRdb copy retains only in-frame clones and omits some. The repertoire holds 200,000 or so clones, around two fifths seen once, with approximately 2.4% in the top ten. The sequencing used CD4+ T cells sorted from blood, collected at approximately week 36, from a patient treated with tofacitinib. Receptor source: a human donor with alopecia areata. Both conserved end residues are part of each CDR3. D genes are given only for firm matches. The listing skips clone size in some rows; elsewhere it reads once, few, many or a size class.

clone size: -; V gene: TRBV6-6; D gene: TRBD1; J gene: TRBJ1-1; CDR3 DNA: TGTGCCAGCAGTCACAGGGGGCAGGGCACTGAAGCTTTCTTT; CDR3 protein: CASSHRGQGTEAFF
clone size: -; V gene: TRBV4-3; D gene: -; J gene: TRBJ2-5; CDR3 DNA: TGCGCCAGCAGCCAAGATCTTGCCTTAGGAGAGACCCAGTACTTC; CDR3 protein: CASSQDLALGETQYF
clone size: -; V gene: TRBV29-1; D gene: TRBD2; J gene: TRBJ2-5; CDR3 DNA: TGCAGCGTTGAACCCTCCCCCCTAGCGGGAGGGCCAATACCCGAGACCCAGTACTTC; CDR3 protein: CSVEPSPLAGGPIPETQYF
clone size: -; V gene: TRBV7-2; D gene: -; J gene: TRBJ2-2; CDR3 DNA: TGTGCCAGCAGCTTAAAGCCAGGGTGGTCCACCGGGGAGCTGTTTTTT; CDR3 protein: CASSLKPGWSTGELFF
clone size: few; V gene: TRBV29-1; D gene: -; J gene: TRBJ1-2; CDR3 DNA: TGCAGCGTTGAGCAGGGGCAGGGTGGTGGCTACACCTTC; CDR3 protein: CSVEQGQGGGYTF
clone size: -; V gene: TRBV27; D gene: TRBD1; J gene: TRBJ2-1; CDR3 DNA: TGTGCCAGCAGACCCCGGGACAGGGTCGGTGAGCAGTTCTTC; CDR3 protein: CASRPRDRVGEQFF
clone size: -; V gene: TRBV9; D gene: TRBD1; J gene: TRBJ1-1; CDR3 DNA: TGTGCCAGCAGCCCCGGACAGGGGGCTTCCGTGTCTGAAGCTTTCTTT; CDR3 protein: CASSPGQGASVSEAFF
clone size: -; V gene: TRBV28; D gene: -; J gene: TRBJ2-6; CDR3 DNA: TGTGCCAGCAGTTTACCAGGGGCTGGGGCCAACGTCCTGACTTTC; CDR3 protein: CASSLPGAGANVLTF
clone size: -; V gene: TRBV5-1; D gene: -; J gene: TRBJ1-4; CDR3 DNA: TGCGCCAGCAGCTTGGAGCCTAATGAAAAACTGTTTTTT; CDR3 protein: CASSLEPNEKLFF
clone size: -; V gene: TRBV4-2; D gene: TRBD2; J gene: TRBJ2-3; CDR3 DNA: TGTGCCAGCAGCCAAGGAGCGGGAGGGGGTAATACGCAGTATTTT; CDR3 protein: CASSQGAGGGNTQYF
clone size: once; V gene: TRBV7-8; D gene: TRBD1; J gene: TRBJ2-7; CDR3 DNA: TGTGCCAGCAGCTTGATCGGACAGGGGGCCTACGAGCAGTACTTC; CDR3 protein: CASSLIGQGAYEQYF
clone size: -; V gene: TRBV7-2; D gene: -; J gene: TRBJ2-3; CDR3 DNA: TGTGCCAGCAGCTTAAGTTTCCTCACAGATACGCAGTATTTT; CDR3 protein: CASSLSFLTDTQYF
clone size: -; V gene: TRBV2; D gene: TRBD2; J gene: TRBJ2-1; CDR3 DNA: TGTGCCAGCAGTGTCCGACTAGCGAACAATGAGCAGTTCTTC; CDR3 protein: CASSVRLANNEQFF
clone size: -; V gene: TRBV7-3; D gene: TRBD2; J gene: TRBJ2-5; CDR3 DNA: TGTGCCAGCAGCTTATCTAGCGGGAGATATTCGACCCAGTACTTC; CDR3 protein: CASSLSSGRYSTQYF
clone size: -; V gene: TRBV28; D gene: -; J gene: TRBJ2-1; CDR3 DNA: TGTGCCAGCAGTTTAAGTGACAGTCTCAATGAGCAGTTCTTC; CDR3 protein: CASSLSDSLNEQFF
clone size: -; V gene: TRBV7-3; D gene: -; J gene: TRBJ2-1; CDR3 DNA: TGTGCCAGCAGCCAAGATTCCACTAGCAAGCAGTTCTTC; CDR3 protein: CASSQDSTSKQFF
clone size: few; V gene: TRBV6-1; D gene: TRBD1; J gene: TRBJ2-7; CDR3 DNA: TGTGCCAGCACACGGACAGGGCCCTCCTACGAGCAGTACTTC; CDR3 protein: CASTRTGPSYEQYF
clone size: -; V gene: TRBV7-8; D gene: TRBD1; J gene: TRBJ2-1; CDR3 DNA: TGTGCCAGCAGCTTCGGACAGGGTCTATTCAATGAGCAGTTCTTC; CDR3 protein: CASSFGQGLFNEQFF
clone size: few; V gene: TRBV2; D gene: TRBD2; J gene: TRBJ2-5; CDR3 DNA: TGTGCCAGCAGGCTACAGTTAGCGGGCGGAGAGACCCAGTACTTC; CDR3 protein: CASRLQLAGGETQYF
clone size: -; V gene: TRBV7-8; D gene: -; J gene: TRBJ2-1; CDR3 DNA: TGTGCCAGCAGCTCTCGAGGTGGGGACTCCTCCTACAATGAGCAGTTCTTC; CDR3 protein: CASSSRGGDSSYNEQFF
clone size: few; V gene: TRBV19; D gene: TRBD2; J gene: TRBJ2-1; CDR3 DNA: TGTGCCAGTACCCCGAAGGGAGTAGCAGGCGGGGGTGAGCAGTTCTTC; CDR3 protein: CASTPKGVAGGGEQFF
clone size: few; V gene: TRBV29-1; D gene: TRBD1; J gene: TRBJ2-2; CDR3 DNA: TGCAGCCCTCAAAGGGACAGGGATTCCGCGAACACCGGGGAGCTGTTTTTT; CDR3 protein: CSPQRDRDSANTGELFF
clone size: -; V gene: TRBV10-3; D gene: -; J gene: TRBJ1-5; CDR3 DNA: TGTGCCACCCGGCCGGGAACTAATCAGCCCCAGCATTTT; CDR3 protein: CATRPGTNQPQHF
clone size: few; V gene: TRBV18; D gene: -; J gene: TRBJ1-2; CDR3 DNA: TGTGCCAGCTCACCGAACAGGGAGGGCTATGGCTACACCTTC; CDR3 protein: CASSPNREGYGYTF
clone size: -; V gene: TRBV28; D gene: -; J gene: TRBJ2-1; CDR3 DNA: TGTGCCAGCACCCCGAGGTACAATGAGCAGTTCTTC; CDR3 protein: CASTPRYNEQFF
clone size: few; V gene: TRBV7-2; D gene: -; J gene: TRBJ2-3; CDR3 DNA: TGTGCCAGCATCGTGACTAGTGGTTCTCGTACGCAGTATTTT; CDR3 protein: CASIVTSGSRTQYF
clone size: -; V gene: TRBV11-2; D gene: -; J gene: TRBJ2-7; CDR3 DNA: TGTGCCAGCAGCTTAGGGAGATCCTCCTCCTACGAGCAGTACTTC; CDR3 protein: CASSLGRSSSYEQYF